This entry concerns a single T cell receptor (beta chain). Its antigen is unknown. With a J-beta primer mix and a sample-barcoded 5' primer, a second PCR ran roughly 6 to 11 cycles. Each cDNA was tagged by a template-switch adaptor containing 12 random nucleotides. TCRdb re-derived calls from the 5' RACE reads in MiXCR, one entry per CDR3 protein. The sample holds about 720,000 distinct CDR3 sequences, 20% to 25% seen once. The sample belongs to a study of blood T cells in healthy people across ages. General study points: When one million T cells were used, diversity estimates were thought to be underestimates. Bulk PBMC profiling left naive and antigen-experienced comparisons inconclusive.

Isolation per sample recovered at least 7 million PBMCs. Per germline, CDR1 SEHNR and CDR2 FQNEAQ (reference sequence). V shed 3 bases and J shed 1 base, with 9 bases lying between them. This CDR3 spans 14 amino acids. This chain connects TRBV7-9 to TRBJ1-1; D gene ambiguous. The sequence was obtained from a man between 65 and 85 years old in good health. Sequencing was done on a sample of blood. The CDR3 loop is CASSFPPPNTEAFF. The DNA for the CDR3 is TGTGCCAGCAGCTTTCCCCCGCCGAACACTGAAGCTTTCTTT. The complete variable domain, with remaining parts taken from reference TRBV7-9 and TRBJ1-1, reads DTGVSQNPRHKITKRGQNVTFRCDPISEHNRLYWYRQTLGQGPEFLTYFQNEAQLEKSRLLSDRFSAERPKGSFSTLEIQRTEQGDSAMYLCASSFPPPNTEAFFGQGTRLTVV.